These T cell receptor beta chains were read from a single sample in a study of PD-L1 blockade in urothelial cancer. Clones were sequenced by immunoSEQ multiplex PCR, and TCRdb holds only the in-frame ones, with some missing. The sample consists of 35,000 to 55,000 clones, about 80% of them appearing once. The source material was PBMCs, sampled around atezolizumab (anti-PD-L1) treatment. The receptors come from a man aged 65-85 years with urothelial cancer. Both conserved end residues are part of each CDR3. A D gene is named only where the DNA matches it firmly. Size is stated for part of the rows, as once, few or many counts, or as a class when the clone is expanded.

>TRBV19|TRBJ2-1|TRBD2|NA
CASAGGLAGNFNEQFF
TGTGCCAGTGCGGGGGGGCTAGCGGGAAATTTCAATGAGCAGTTCTTC
>TRBV19|TRBJ1-1|TRBD1|NA
CASSLLFRDRGATEAFF
TGTGCCAGTAGCTTGCTGTTCCGGGACAGGGGGGCCACTGAAGCTTTCTTT
>TRBV15|TRBJ2-3|TRBD2|NA
CATRSTFSGSTDTQYF
TGTGCCACCAGGAGCACCTTTAGCGGGAGCACAGATACGCAGTATTTT
>TRBV5-6|TRBJ1-2|NA|NA
CASSLGGGGADGYTF
TGTGCCAGCAGCTTGGGAGGGGGGGGCGCGGATGGCTACACCTTC
>TRBV6-5|TRBJ1-4|TRBD1|NA
CASSLTGDSSEKLFF
TGTGCCAGCAGTCTAACAGGGGACTCTAGTGAAAAACTGTTTTTT
>TRBV7-2|TRBJ2-1|NA|NA
CASSLDSADSYNEQFF
TGTGCCAGCAGCTTAGATAGCGCCGACTCCTACAATGAGCAGTTCTTC
>TRBV28|TRBJ1-3|NA|NA
CASSPWTHSGNTIYF
TGTGCCAGCAGTCCCTGGACTCACTCTGGAAACACCATATATTTT
>TRBV6-1|TRBJ1-1|NA|NA
CASGYQGNTEAFF
TGTGCCAGCGGATACCAGGGAAACACTGAAGCTTTCTTT
>TRBV2|TRBJ2-7|NA|once
CASSVRGPPYEQYF
TGTGCCAGCAGTGTGAGAGGGCCCCCCTACGAGCAGTACTTC
>TRBV29-1|TRBJ1-1|NA|NA
CSVESSLTEAFF
TGCAGCGTTGAAAGCTCTCTCACTGAAGCTTTCTTT
>TRBV6-1|TRBJ1-4|NA|NA
CASRAKEEKLFF
TGTGCCAGCAGAGCCAAAGAGGAAAAACTGTTTTTT
>TRBV11-3|TRBJ2-5|NA|NA
CASSYGGETQYF
TGTGCCAGCAGCTATGGGGGGGAGACCCAGTACTTC
>TRBV28|TRBJ2-5|TRBD2|NA
CASSDRDGGQETQYF
TGTGCCAGCAGTGACCGGGACGGGGGGCAAGAGACCCAGTACTTC
>TRBV18|TRBJ2-7|TRBD1|NA
CASSPRTGVDEQYF
TGTGCCAGCTCACCGCGGACAGGGGTTGACGAGCAGTACTTC
>TRBV27|TRBJ2-3|TRBD2|NA
CASSLSTSGTDTQYF
TGTGCCAGCAGTTTATCGACTAGCGGCACAGATACGCAGTATTTT
>TRBV7-9|TRBJ2-1|NA|once
CASSSSGLRYNEQFF
TGTGCCAGCAGCTCCTCCGGACTCCGCTACAATGAGCAGTTCTTC
>TRBV5-1|TRBJ2-7|NA|NA
CASSTLGEYEQYF
TGCGCCAGCAGCACCCTAGGGGAATACGAGCAGTACTTC
>TRBV7-2|TRBJ2-7|NA|NA
CASSLVNSEQYF
TGTGCCAGCAGCTTAGTAAATTCCGAGCAGTACTTC
>TRBV2|TRBJ2-7|TRBD2|NA
CASRISGRGEQYF
TGTGCCAGCAGAATTAGCGGGAGAGGCGAGCAGTACTTC
>TRBV4-1|TRBJ1-2|TRBD1|NA
CASSGTGDYGYTF
TGCGCCAGCAGCGGTACAGGGGACTATGGCTACACCTTC